Sequencing of this T cell receptor (beta chain) was carried out in a study of blood T cell repertoires in COVID-19. Study-wide background: Sources were T cells, B-cell-depleted T cells, or PBMCs; the material itself was cDNA or gDNA.

Assay: immunoSEQ multiplex PCR; the TCRdb copy retains only in-frame clones and omits some. Of around 150,000 clones in the sample, about 86% were seen once. The germline V gene has CDR1 KGHSH and CDR2 LQKENI. The CDR3 has 16 amino acids. After removal of 6 bases from V and 4 bases from J, the junction contained 11 bases not matched to a gene. The chain couples TRBV18 to TRBJ1-2; 10 bases are a match to TRBD1. The TCR was taken from a man aged 55 to 69 with acute or convalescent COVID-19. The sequenced sample was peripheral blood. The CDR3 DNA follows: TGTGCCAGCTCGCCGACTCCCGGGACAGGGGCCTATGGCTACACCTTC. This sequence encodes CASSPTPGTGAYGYTF.